This T cell receptor (beta chain) was captured by sequencing in a study of cytomegalovirus exposure and HLA in healthy donors. Broader study findings: Per a later analysis, under 20,000 TCR beta sequences showed association with HLA alleles at 0.05 false discovery rate.

Of note for this clone: What it binds is not known.

Everyone who donated was a healthy bone marrow donor. Amplification used 60 Vbeta primers and 13 Jbeta primers. Sequencing was performed with immunoSEQ multiplex PCR; in TCRdb, only in-frame clones are kept and a portion is missing. In total, the table holds some 130,000 clones. This clonotype originated in a man younger than 30 in good health and CMV-seronegative. The sequencing sample was made of PBMCs.

The CDR3 loop is CSLQGSTDTQYF. CDR3 bases: TGCAGCCTACAGGGATCCACAGATACGCAGTATTTT. The V gene is TRBV29-1, the J gene TRBJ2-3, with D perhaps TRBD1 (6 bases). This CDR3 contains 12 residues. Germline values: CDR1 SQVTM, CDR2 ANQGSEA. V dropped 8 bases and J dropped 2 bases, with 11 bases sitting between them.